The clone carrying this TCR beta chain showed up just once. Relapsing-remitting disease, either stable or active, was present in the treatment-naive patients who were the multiple sclerosis controls. The authors negatively isolated CD8+ and CD4+ T cells and FACS-enriched TEMRA cells. This record comes from a study of CD8 T cells in Susac syndrome. Reverse transcription used roughly 0.5 to 1 ug RNA and random hexamers. TCRdb called the immunoSEQ multiplex PCR reads again in MiXCR, with one record for every CDR3 protein. The top ten clones hold about 0.19% of a sample with roughly 140,000 distinct CDR3 sequences, approximately 93% of them seen once. J lost 4 bases, V lost 4 bases, and 5 bases had no gene match. Germline CDR1 reads MNHEY; CDR2 reads SMNVEV (reference sequence). The CDR3 spans 15 residues.

The specimen sequenced was CD8+ T cells from PBMCs. The receptor was isolated from a human donor with multiple sclerosis. The rearrangement uses TRBV27 and TRBJ2-1; 9 bases align to TRBD1. CDR3 sequence (DNA): TGTGCCAGCAGTTCCGGGACAGGGATTTACAATGAGCAGTTCTTC. It encodes CASSSGTGIYNEQFF.